These 3 T cell receptor beta chains were sequenced from one sample in a study of CD8 T cells in ankylosing spondylitis. Study outcomes and limitations: Apparently characteristic of ankylosing spondylitis blood was a TCR beta motif (fewer than 10 highly homologous variants).

From the 5' RACE reads, TCRdb called clonotypes with MiXCR, one entry per CDR3 protein. The table records 750,000 to 850,000 distinct CDR3 sequences, about 10% of them present only once. These TCRs' antigens remain unknown. What was sequenced was blood, either unsorted or a sorted T cell fraction (not recorded which). These receptors were taken from a male donor with ankylosing spondylitis.

This clonotype showed up just a few times. This sequence joins TRBV10-3 and TRBJ1-6, with TRBD1 as a possible D gene (6 bases). Germline V gene data show CDR1 as ENHRY and CDR2 as SYGVKD. V was cut by 4 bases and J by 0 bases, with 10 bases left in between. CDR3 size: 16 residues. CDR3 residues: CAISADRFSYNSPLHF. The CDR3 DNA follows: TGTGCCATCAGTGCTGACAGGTTCTCCTATAATTCACCCCTCCACTTT.

This clonotype was observed many times. The gene calls are TRBV28 and TRBJ2-1; 15 bases are shared with TRBD2. Germline-derived CDR1 and CDR2 are MDHEN and SYDVKM. This CDR3 region has 15 residues. V dropped 5 bases and J dropped 8; count of bases not matched to a gene: 4. The CDR3: CASSGLAGGLDEQFF. In DNA form, the CDR3 reads TGTGCCAGCAGTGGACTAGCGGGGGGGTTGGATGAGCAGTTCTTC.

This clonotype came up a few times. The V and J genes are TRBV3-1 and TRBJ1-4; D not certain. CDR3 length: 14 amino acids. The V and J ends lost 5 bases and 8 bases respectively, with 15 bases between them. Germline V CDR1 and CDR2: LGHDT, YNNKEL (reference sequence). The CDR3 DNA follows: TGTGCCAGCAGCTTTACTCGATCGGGGGAAAAACTGTTTTTT. Protein: CASSFTRSGEKLFF.